Listed here are 21 T cell receptor beta chains from one sample, sequenced in a study of blood T cell repertoires in COVID-19. TCRdb keeps only in-frame clones here, not all; method: immunoSEQ multiplex PCR. The table lists roughly 250,000 clones, roughly nine tenths of them singletons. The sequenced material came from PBMCs or T cells enriched from blood (not recorded which). These TCRs come from a woman under 30 who had recovered from COVID-19.

The chain joins TRBV6-5 to TRBJ1-2; no definite D call. The CDR3 has 14 amino acids. The germline V and J ends were trimmed by 6 bases and 2 bases, with 13 bases remaining between them. Germline V gene data show CDR1 as MNHEY and CDR2 as SVGAGI. The CDR3 bases are TGTGCCAGCAGGGCCGCACACACGAACTATGGCTACACCTTC. It translates to CASRAAHTNYGYTF.

The chain couples TRBV7-9 to TRBJ1-1; D is perhaps TRBD1 (6 bases). The germline V and J ends were trimmed by 5 bases and 8 bases, with 12 bases remaining between them. Germline CDR1 reads SEHNR; CDR2 reads FQNEAQ (reference sequence). CDR3 length: 12 residues. The CDR3 nucleotides are TGTGCCAGCAGCCACAGGGAAGCCGAAGCTTTCTTT. Translation: CASSHREAEAFF. The full variable domain, with the rest looked up from reference TRBV7-9 and TRBJ1-1, is DTGVSQNPRHKITKRGQNVTFRCDPISEHNRLYWYRQTLGQGPEFLTYFQNEAQLEKSRLLSDRFSAERPKGSFSTLEIQRTEQGDSAMYLCASSHREAEAFFGQGTRLTVV.

This chain links TRBV9 with TRBJ1-2; possibly TRBD1 for D (5 bases). CDR3 size: 14 residues. V was cut by 0 bases and J by 9 bases, with 15 bases left in between. The germline CDR1 and CDR2 sequences are SGDLS and YYNGEE. The CDR3 coding sequence is TGTGCCAGCAGCGTAGGACCCAGCGGGGCCAGCTACACCTTC. Amino acid sequence: CASSVGPSGASYTF.

The V gene is TRBV9, the J gene TRBJ2-1; D might be TRBD2 (6 bases). The CDR3 is 14 amino acids. With 0 bases removed from V and 6 bases from J, the gap between germline ends came to 10 bases. Germline V CDR1 and CDR2: SGDLS, YYNGEE. The CDR3 protein is CASSVASGVNEQFF. DNA of the CDR3: TGTGCCAGCAGCGTAGCCTCGGGAGTCAATGAGCAGTTCTTC. Together with reference TRBV9 and TRBJ2-1, the CDR3 gives the full variable domain: DSGVTQTPKHLITATGQRVTLRCSPRSGDLSVYWYQQSLDQGLQFLIQYYNGEERAKGNILERFSAQQFPDLHSELNLSSLELGDSALYFCASSVASGVNEQFFGPGTRLTVL.

A single count supports this clone. The chain carries TRBV28 and TRBJ2-3; D ambiguous. Per the germline V gene, CDR1 is MDHEN and CDR2 is SYDVKM. This CDR3 is 12 amino acids long. Between the trimmed V and J ends, which lost 6 bases and 3 bases, there was a span of 7 bases. The CDR3 spells CASRQRTDTQYF. CDR3 DNA: TGTGCCAGCAGGCAGCGAACAGATACGCAGTATTTT.

The rearrangement links TRBV28 to TRBJ1-1; tentatively, D is TRBD1 (5 bases). The CDR3 extends over 14 amino acids. The V end lost 3 bases, the J end lost 2 bases, and 10 bases lay between the germline ends. Germline-derived CDR1 and CDR2 are MDHEN and SYDVKM. Here the CDR3 DNA reads TGTGCCAGCAGTTTGGGGGGAGTCAACACTGAAGCTTTCTTT. Protein product: CASSLGGVNTEAFF.

The chain links TRBV4-2 to TRBJ1-2; D not resolved. Germline V lookup: CDR1 LGHNA, CDR2 YNFKEQ. The CDR3 is 13 amino acids. Deletions cut 6 bases from V and 2 bases from J, with 10 bases between. This CDR3 reads CASRNSQNYGYTF. The CDR3 DNA follows: TGTGCCAGCAGAAACAGCCAAAACTATGGCTACACCTTC.

V is TRBV3-1 (or the pseudogene TRBV3-2) and J is TRBJ1-1; D ambiguous. The CDR3 sequence is 16 residues long. V lost 4 bases and J lost 1, with 16 bases in between. Per germline, CDR1 LGHDT and CDR2 YNNKEL (reference sequence). The CDR3 sequence: CASSPRVGIGNTEAFF. As DNA, the CDR3 is TGTGCCAGCAGCCCCCGCGTCGGGATAGGGAACACTGAAGCTTTCTTT.

The V call is TRBV2, the J call TRBJ1-1; D is possibly TRBD1 (6 bases). The CDR3 extends over 15 amino acids. The germline gives CDR1 SNHLY, CDR2 FYNNEI. V lost 7 bases, J lost 0 bases, and 15 bases lay in between. The CDR3 DNA reads as TGTGCCAGCACCAACTACGGACAGTTGAACACTGAAGCTTTCTTT. This gives the protein CASTNYGQLNTEAFF.

The CDR3, as DNA: TGTGCCAGCAGTGATCGGGGGTTCGAAGAAAAACTGTTTTTT. The encoded protein is CASSDRGFEEKLFF. J is TRBJ1-4 and V is TRBV2; TRBD1 is a possible D gene (5 bases). The CDR3 has 14 amino acids. V dropped 3 bases and J dropped 8 bases, with 13 bases sitting between them. CDR1 is SNHLY, CDR2 FYNNEI, per germline.

On this clone itself: The sample carries other DNA sequences with the same CDR3. V gene TRBV7-9 combines with J gene TRBJ1-1; unclear D gene. Germline V gene data show CDR1 as SEHNR and CDR2 as FQNEAQ (reference sequence). V lost 4 bases and J lost 4, with 10 bases in between. The CDR3 is 13 residues long. In DNA, the CDR3 is TGTGCCAGCAGCTCTGGCCGGGGCACTGAAGCTTTCTTT. Protein sequence: CASSSGRGTEAFF.

The V gene is TRBV5-1, the J gene TRBJ1-1; D might be TRBD1 (6 bases). The germline CDR1 and CDR2 sequences are SGHRS and YFSETQ. V lost 4 bases to trimming and J lost 5 bases, with 15 bases between them. The CDR3 length is 14 residues. This CDR3 reads CASSADGGLTEAFF. The CDR3 DNA is TGCGCCAGCAGCGCCGACGGGGGGCTGACTGAAGCTTTCTTT.

This sequence joins TRBV29-1 and TRBJ2-7; the D is unclear. V shed 3 bases and J shed 0 bases, with 3 bases lying between them. Per the germline V gene, CDR1 is SQVTM and CDR2 is ANQGSEA. CDR3 length equals 11 residues. CDR3 residues: CSVDVSYEQYF. CDR3 coding DNA: TGCAGCGTTGACGTCTCCTACGAGCAGTACTTC.

The V call is TRBV4-1, the J call TRBJ1-1; the D is unclear. V dropped 4 bases and J dropped 4 bases, with 10 bases sitting between them. The length of the CDR3 is 13 residues. Germline loops: CDR1 MGHRA, CDR2 YSYEKL. CDR3 bases: TGCGCCAGCAGCCTCAGTGGCTCCACTGAAGCTTTCTTT. Protein sequence: CASSLSGSTEAFF.

The V gene is TRBV7-2, the J gene TRBJ1-6; tentatively, D is TRBD1 (5 bases). CDR3 length equals 17 residues. Germline CDR1 is SGHTA and CDR2 is FQGNSA. Trimming cost V 1 base and J 2 bases, with 12 bases left between them. The CDR3 sequence is CASSLGRGSTYNSPLHF. DNA of the CDR3: TGTGCCAGCAGCTTAGGGCGGGGGTCCACCTATAATTCACCCCTCCACTTT.

CDR3 protein: CSVGSTVRQANYGYTF. CDR3 nucleotide sequence: TGCAGCGTTGGGTCTACAGTACGGCAAGCTAACTATGGCTACACCTTC. V is TRBV29-1 and J is TRBJ1-2; D gene unclear. V was clipped by 4 bases and J by 0 bases, with 18 bases between them. The CDR3 runs to 16 residues. Germline CDR1 reads SQVTM; CDR2 reads ANQGSEA. The variable domain in full, with the rest retrieved from reference TRBV29-1 and TRBJ1-2, is SAVISQKPSRDICQRGTSLTIQCQVDSQVTMMFWYRQQPGQSLTLIATANQGSEATYESGFVIDKFPISRPNLTFSTLTVSNMSPEDSSIYLCSVGSTVRQANYGYTFGSGTRLTVV.

The CDR3: CSVLGGDNYGYTF. The CDR3 DNA reads TGCAGCGTCCTAGGGGGTGACAACTATGGCTACACCTTC. This rearrangement joins TRBV29-1 to TRBJ1-2; a possible D gene is TRBD1 (6 bases). The CDR3 contains 13 residues. CDR1 SQVTM and CDR2 ANQGSEA come from the germline V gene. Trimming shortened V by 6 bases and J by 2 bases, and 13 bases separated the two germline ends.

The rearrangement joins TRBV3-1 (or the pseudogene TRBV3-2) to TRBJ2-6; D possibly corresponds to TRBD2 (5 bases). This CDR3 is built from 17 residues. Trimming removed 0 bases from V and 1 base from J, with 10 bases in between. CDR1 and CDR2 (germline): LGHDT, YNNKEL (reference sequence). In nucleotides, the CDR3 is TGTGCCAGCAGCCAAGACAGTAGCGATTCTGGGGCCAACGTCCTGACTTTC. It codes for CASSQDSSDSGANVLTF.

The chain carries TRBV6-6 and TRBJ2-7; D gene unclear. Germline CDR1 MNHNY, CDR2 SVGAGI (reference sequence). V was cut by 4 bases and J by 0 bases, with 7 bases left in between. The CDR3 length is 13 residues. The CDR3 sequence: CASSFYSSYEQYF. The CDR3 DNA reads TGTGCCAGCAGTTTTTATAGCTCCTACGAGCAGTACTTC.

J is TRBJ2-3 and V is TRBV2; possibly TRBD2 for D (7 bases). The germline CDR1 and CDR2 sequences are SNHLY and FYNNEI. The length of the CDR3 is 14 residues. Trimming took 3 bases from V and 3 from J, leaving 10 bases between them. The CDR3 region is CASSDGGPTDTQYF. As DNA, the CDR3 is TGTGCCAGCAGTGACGGGGGGCCTACAGATACGCAGTATTTT.

The rearrangement joins TRBV20-1 to TRBJ1-1; D uncertain. CDR3 size: 11 residues. Looked up from germline, CDR1 is DFQATT and CDR2 is SNEGSKA (reference sequence). V shed 6 bases and J shed 5 bases, with 10 bases lying between them. DNA for the CDR3: TGCAGTGCGACCCGGAGGACTGAAGCTTTCTTT. Amino acids: CSATRRTEAFF.